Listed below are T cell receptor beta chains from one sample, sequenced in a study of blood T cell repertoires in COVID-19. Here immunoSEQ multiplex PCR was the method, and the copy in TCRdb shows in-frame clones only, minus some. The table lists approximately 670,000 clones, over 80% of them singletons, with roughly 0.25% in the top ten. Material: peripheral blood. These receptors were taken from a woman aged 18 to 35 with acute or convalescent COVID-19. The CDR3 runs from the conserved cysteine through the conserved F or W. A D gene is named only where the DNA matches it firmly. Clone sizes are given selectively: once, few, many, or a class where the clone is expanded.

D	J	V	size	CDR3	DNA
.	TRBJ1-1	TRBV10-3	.	CAISESPRDTEAFF	TGTGCCATCAGTGAGTCCCCGCGGGACACTGAAGCTTTCTTT
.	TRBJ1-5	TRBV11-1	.	CASSLAPNQPQHF	TGTGCCAGCAGCTTAGCCCCAAATCAGCCCCAGCATTTT
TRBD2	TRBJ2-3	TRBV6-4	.	CASGQTSAVTDTQYF	TGTGCCAGCGGCCAGACTAGCGCAGTCACAGATACGCAGTATTTT
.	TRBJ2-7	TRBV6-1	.	CASSEVVVADNSYEQYF	TGTGCCAGCAGTGAAGTAGTCGTCGCGGACAATTCCTACGAGCAGTACTTC
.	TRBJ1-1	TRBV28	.	CAVVGGHSEAFF	TGTGCCGTTGTGGGGGGGCACTCTGAAGCTTTCTTT
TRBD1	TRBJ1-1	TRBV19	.	CASSDRGQWRAFF	TGTGCCAGTAGTGACAGGGGGCAATGGAGAGCTTTCTTT
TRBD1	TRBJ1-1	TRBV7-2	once	CASTLGDRGLDTEAFF	TGTGCCAGCACCCTGGGGGACAGGGGGCTGGACACTGAAGCTTTCTTT
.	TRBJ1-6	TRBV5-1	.	CASSLMDSNSPLHF	TGCGCCAGCAGCCTCATGGACAGTAATTCACCCCTCCACTTT
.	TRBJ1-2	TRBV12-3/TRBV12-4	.	CASTPGGYTF	TGTGCCAGCACCCCAGGCGGCTACACCTTC
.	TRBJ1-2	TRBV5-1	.	CASSPKDRTYGYTF	TGCGCCAGCAGCCCCAAGGACCGGACATATGGCTACACCTTC
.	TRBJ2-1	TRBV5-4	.	CASSRLDDSSYNEQFF	TGTGCCAGCAGCCGACTCGACGACAGCTCCTACAATGAGCAGTTCTTC
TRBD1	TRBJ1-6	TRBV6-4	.	CASSAEQGGGSPLHF	TGTGCCAGCAGTGCCGAACAGGGGGGAGGGTCACCCCTCCACTTT
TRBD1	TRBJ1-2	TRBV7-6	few	CASSSLPPDRAQDYGYTF	TGTGCCAGCAGCTCTCTTCCTCCTGACAGGGCCCAAGACTATGGCTACACCTTC
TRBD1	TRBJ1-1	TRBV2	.	CASRYRGLTEAFF	TGTGCCAGCAGATACAGGGGGCTGACTGAAGCTTTCTTT
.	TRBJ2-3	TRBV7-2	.	CASSSLRTGSHTQYF	TGTGCCAGCAGCTCATTGCGCACAGGGAGCCATACGCAGTATTTT
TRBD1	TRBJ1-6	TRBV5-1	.	CASSDRGPVSPLHF	TGCGCCAGCAGTGACAGGGGGCCGGTCTCACCCCTCCACTTT
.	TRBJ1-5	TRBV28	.	CASSFQDGRGQPQHF	TGTGCCAGCAGTTTTCAGGACGGTAGGGGTCAGCCCCAGCATTTT
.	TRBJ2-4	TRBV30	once	CAWGLGDIQYF	TGTGCCTGGGGCCTCGGGGACATTCAGTACTTC
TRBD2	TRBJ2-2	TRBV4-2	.	CASSIRLAGAGELFF	TGTGCCAGCAGCATTCGACTAGCGGGGGCCGGGGAGCTGTTTTTT
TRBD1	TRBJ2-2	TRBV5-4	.	CASRAGGTGELFF	TGTGCCAGCAGGGCAGGGGGCACCGGGGAGCTGTTTTTT
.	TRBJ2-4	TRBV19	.	CASSGLAKNIQYF	TGTGCCAGTAGTGGGCTAGCCAAAAACATTCAGTACTTC
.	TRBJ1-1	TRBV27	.	CASSLSGVTEAFF	TGTGCCAGCAGTTTATCAGGGGTCACTGAAGCTTTCTTT
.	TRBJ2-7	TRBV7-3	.	CASSLGGRSYEQYF	TGTGCCAGCAGCCTCGGTGGCAGGTCCTACGAGCAGTACTTC
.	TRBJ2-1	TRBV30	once	CAWSVRRNEQFF	TGTGCCTGGAGTGTACGGAGAAATGAGCAGTTCTTC
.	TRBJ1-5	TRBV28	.	CASKGQYNQPQHF	TGTGCCAGCAAGGGGCAGTACAATCAGCCCCAGCATTTT
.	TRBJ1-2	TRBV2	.	CASSEQGAYGYTF	TGTGCCAGCAGTGAACAAGGGGCCTATGGCTACACCTTC